This TCR beta chain was recovered during a study of T-cell memory formation after mild COVID-19. TCRdb called the 5' RACE reads again in MiXCR, with one record for every CDR3 protein. The sample has 150,000 or so distinct CDR3 sequences, around a tenth seen once. There are 14 residues in the CDR3. V was trimmed by 8 bases and J by 9 bases, leaving 20 bases between them. The table lists this clonotype with many counts. The specimen sequenced was PBMCs or a T cell subset sorted from them (not recorded which). This TCR derives from a man in his late teens or twenties who had mild COVID-19 (a few samples of this study predate the infection). Cell type and time point are not known. The V call is TRBV12-3 or TRBV12-4, the J call TRBJ2-1, with D tentatively TRBD1 or TRBD2 (6 bases each). CDR3 protein: CASFGGQGMGEQFF. The DNA for the CDR3 is TGTGCCAGCTTCGGAGGGCAGGGGATGGGTGAGCAGTTCTTC.